This T cell receptor beta chain was obtained from a study of Graves' ophthalmopathy and Graves' hyperthyroidism (dated by TCRdb to the late 2010s). Context from the whole study: Peripheral blood was collected before any treatment was given, at the time of initial diagnosis. Following sample collection, hyperthyroidism patients were given methimazole at a starting dose of 30 mg daily, and ophthalmopathy patients were given high-dose intravenous methylprednisolone. In 6 or 7 hyperthyroidism patients, T-cell repertoires of thyroid tissue and blood were compared. The study used TCR beta repertoire signatures to distinguish Graves' ophthalmopathy from Graves' hyperthyroidism and to predict progression to ophthalmopathy. An independent validation cohort comprised 18 hyperthyroidism patients and about 16 patients who later progressed from hyperthyroidism to ophthalmopathy. In total, approximately 140 blood samples were TCR-sequenced: approximately 42 ophthalmopathy, 80 or so hyperthyroidism and about 17 hyperthyroidism-to-ophthalmopathy patients. To explore V-J signatures distinguishing ophthalmopathy from hyperthyroidism, a discovery set of roughly 98 patients (about 41 ophthalmopathy, about 57 stable hyperthyroidism) was enrolled. The roughly 90 discovery patients were divided at random into training and test sets in a 7:3 ratio.

Ophthalmopathy patients had moderately to severely active disease, Clinical Activity Score of at least 3, NOSPECS grade of at least 4, and disease duration under 3 months. Anyone with other autoimmune diseases, uncontrolled infections, pregnancy or lactation was excluded from the study. Clinical symptoms, serum thyroxine, TRAb, thyroid ultrasound and orbital computed tomography formed the basis of the diagnosis. PBMCs were isolated from approximately 10 ml of fresh peripheral blood by Ficoll-Paque density gradient centrifugation. Total RNA was extracted using Trizol reagent, and RNA quality was checked on an Agilent 2100 Bioanalyzer. There are 14 amino acids in the CDR3, from cysteine to phenylalanine inclusive. Here the CDR3 DNA is all that survives: 42 bases in frame from base 1. The V end loses 1 base and the J end loses 4 bases, and a stretch of 11 bases separates them. The paper's findings and limits, for the study overall: Most expanded thyroid clonotypes with a frequency above 0.001 also appeared in blood, which suggests that blood repertoires may reflect the immune response in the thyroid. Sample size was not statistically predetermined, and group allocation was not concealed from the investigators. The 13-signature model separated ophthalmopathy from stable hyperthyroidism with roughly 90% sensitivity and 81% to 82% specificity in cross-validation, and 80%/75% in the test set. In validation, the model predicted ophthalmopathy progression with about 71% sensitivity and about 77% specificity; about a dozen predicted patients were CT-confirmed with GO in a median of approximately 6.2 months.

For repertoire sequencing, the TCR beta CDR3 regions were amplified from RNA transcripts. The first round of RT-PCR was done with HTBI primers and the Qiagen OneStep RT-PCR kit, and was followed by a second round of multiplex PCR, then size selection and purification. Sequencing of the libraries was carried out on an Illumina HiSeq2000 in paired-end mode with 100 bp reads. The paper's data handling went like this. Reads were processed with SOAPnuke, discarding reads with adapters, uncalled bases, mean Phred below 15, or no exact constant-primer or identifier match. High-quality paired reads were merged with COPE v1.2.5. Each unique nucleotide sequence was treated as a clonotype, and MiTCR v1.1 was used to align the clonotypes to the IMGT TRB V, D and J references. The analysis was limited to V-J combinations with a frequency above 0.0001, which together covered roughly 99% of repertoires. A TCR clonal expansion and chaos score per V-J combination was defined as the ratio of F50 clonal expansion to chaos observed in the TCRdist matrix. Welch's t-statistics and random forest were used to narrow the features down to more than 10 V-J combinations, which were then fed into a naive Bayes classifier. Thyroid-blood repertoire similarity was quantified with the Morisita-Horn index. TCRdb applied fastp at Q25 and MiXCR to the public reads, then kept only in-frame beta chains. Each entry is one CDR3 protein sequence, shown with its most common DNA and genes. V and J calls and clone size were set by TCRdb, not the authors. The sample includes about 480,000 distinct CDR3 sequences, with about 15% observed a single time. About 10% of the sample lies in the top ten.

At least ten counts were recorded for this clonotype. Its antigen remains unidentified. No clone much larger than this one lies a single base away; base qualities are absent. Sequenced input: blood. Recombination linked TRBV12-3 or TRBV12-4 to TRBJ2-7; the D element might be TRBD1 or TRBD2, as each aligns at 6 bases. This TCR was recovered from a woman aged 25 to 39 with Graves' ophthalmopathy. Donor details come from another sample of the same person, matched by shared clones. The DNA sequence follows: TGTGCCAGCAGTTTAGGGGGGGCTAATTACGAGCAGTACTTC. It encodes CASSLGGANYEQYF.